This T cell receptor (beta chain) is drawn from a study of blood T cells in healthy people across ages. The CDR3 consists of 13 residues. Trimming left V 2 bases short and J 0 bases short, with 4 bases between. Germline V lookup: CDR1 ENHRY, CDR2 SYGVKD. Every donor contributed around 10 milliliters of peripheral blood by blood draw. The use of a sample-barcoded 5' primer and a J-beta primer mix characterized a second PCR of roughly 7 to 11 cycles. TCRdb analysed the 5' RACE reads with MiXCR anew, one entry per CDR3 protein. The table includes about a million distinct CDR3 sequences, 51% detected once.

This TCR was recovered from a woman aged 55-75 years in good health. What was sequenced was blood. The chain has TRBV10-3 and TRBJ1-1; D gene unclear. CDR3 amino acids: CAISELMNTEAFF. CDR3 bases: TGTGCCATCAGTGAGCTTATGAACACTGAAGCTTTCTTT.